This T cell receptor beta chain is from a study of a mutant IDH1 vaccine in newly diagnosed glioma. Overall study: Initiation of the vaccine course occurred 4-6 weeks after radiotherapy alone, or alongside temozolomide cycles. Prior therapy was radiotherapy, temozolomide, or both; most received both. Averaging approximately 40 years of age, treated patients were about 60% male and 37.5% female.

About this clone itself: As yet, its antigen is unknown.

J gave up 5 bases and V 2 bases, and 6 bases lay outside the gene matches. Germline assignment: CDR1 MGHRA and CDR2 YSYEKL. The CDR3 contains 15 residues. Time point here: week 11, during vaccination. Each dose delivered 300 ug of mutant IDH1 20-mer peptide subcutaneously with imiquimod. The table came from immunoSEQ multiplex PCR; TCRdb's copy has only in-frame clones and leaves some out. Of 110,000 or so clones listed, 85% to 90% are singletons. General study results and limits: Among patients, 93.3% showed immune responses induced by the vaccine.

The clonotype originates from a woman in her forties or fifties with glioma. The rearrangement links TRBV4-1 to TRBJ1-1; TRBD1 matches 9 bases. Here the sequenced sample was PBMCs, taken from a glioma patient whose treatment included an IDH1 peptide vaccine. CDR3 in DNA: TGCGCCAGCAGCCAATGGACAGGGGTAAGAACTGAAGCTTTCTTT. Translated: CASSQWTGVRTEAFF.